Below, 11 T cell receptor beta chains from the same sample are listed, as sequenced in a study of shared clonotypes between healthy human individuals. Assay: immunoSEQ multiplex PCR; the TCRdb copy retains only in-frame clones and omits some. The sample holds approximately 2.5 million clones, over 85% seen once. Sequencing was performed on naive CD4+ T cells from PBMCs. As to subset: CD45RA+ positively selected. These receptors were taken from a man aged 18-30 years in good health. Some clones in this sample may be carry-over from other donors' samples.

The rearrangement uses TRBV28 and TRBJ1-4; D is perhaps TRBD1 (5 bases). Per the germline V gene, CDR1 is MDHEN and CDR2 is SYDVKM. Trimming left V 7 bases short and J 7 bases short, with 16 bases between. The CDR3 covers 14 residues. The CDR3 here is CASKEGRTIEKLFF. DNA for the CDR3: TGTGCCAGCAAGGAAGGGAGGACAATTGAAAAACTGTTTTTT.

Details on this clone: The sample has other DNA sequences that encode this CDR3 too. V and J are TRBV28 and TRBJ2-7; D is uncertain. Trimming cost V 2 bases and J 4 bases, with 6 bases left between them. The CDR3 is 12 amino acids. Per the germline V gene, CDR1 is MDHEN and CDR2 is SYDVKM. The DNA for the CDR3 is TGTGCCAGCAGTTTACTTGGATACGAGCAGTACTTC. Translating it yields CASSLLGYEQYF.

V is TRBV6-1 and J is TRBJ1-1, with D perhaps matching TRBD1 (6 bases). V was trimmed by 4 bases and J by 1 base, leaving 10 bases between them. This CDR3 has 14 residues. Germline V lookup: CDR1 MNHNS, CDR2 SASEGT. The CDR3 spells CASSVQGRNTEAFF. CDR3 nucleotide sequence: TGTGCCAGCAGTGTACAGGGCCGGAACACTGAAGCTTTCTTT.

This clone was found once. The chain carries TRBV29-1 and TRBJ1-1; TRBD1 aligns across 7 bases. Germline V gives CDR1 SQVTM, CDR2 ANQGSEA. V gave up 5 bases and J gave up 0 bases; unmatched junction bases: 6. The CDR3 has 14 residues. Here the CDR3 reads CSVSKGAVNTEAFF. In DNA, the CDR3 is TGCAGCGTTTCGAAGGGGGCAGTGAACACTGAAGCTTTCTTT.

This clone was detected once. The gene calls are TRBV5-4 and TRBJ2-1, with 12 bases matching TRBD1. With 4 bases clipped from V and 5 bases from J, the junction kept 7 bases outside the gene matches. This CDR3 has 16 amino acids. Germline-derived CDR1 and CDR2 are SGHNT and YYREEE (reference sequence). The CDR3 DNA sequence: TGTGCCAGCAGCCAGGGCCGGGACAGGGGGCACAATGAGCAGTTCTTC. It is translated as CASSQGRDRGHNEQFF.

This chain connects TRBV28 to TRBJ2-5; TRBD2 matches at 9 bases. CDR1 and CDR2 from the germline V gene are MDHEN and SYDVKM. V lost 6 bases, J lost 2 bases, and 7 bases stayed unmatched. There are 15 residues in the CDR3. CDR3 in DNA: TGTGCCAGCAGACCGGGACTAGCCATACAAGAGACCCAGTACTTC. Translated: CASRPGLAIQETQYF.

In DNA form, the CDR3 reads TGTGCCAGCAGCCCGATCCCAGGGGGAAGTGGTGGCTACACCTTC. This translates into CASSPIPGGSGGYTF. The gene calls are TRBV5-5 and TRBJ1-2, with 7 nucleotides matching TRBD1. The CDR3 runs 15 residues. Trimming removed 4 bases from V and 7 bases from J; junction bases left unmatched: 13. From germline, CDR1 is SGHKS and CDR2 YYEKEE (reference sequence).

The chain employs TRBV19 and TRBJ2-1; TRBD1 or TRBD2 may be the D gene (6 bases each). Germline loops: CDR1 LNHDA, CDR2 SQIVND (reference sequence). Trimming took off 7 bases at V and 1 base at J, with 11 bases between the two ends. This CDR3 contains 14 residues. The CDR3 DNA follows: TGTGCCAGTATGCGAGGGGGGTCCTACAATGAGCAGTTCTTC. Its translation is CASMRGGSYNEQFF. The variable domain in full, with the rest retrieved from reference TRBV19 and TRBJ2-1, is DGGITQSPKYLFRKEGQNVTLSCEQNLNHDAMYWYRQDPGQGLRLIYYSQIVNDFQKGDIAEGYSVSREKKESFPLTVTSAQKNPTAFYLCASMRGGSYNEQFFGPGTRLTVL.

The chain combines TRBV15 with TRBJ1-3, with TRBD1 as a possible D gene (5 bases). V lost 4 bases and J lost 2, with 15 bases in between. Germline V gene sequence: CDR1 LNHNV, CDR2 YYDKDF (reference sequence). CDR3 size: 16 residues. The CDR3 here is CATSTDLGTAGNTIYF. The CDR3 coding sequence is TGTGCCACCAGCACAGACCTCGGGACGGCTGGAAACACCATATATTTT.

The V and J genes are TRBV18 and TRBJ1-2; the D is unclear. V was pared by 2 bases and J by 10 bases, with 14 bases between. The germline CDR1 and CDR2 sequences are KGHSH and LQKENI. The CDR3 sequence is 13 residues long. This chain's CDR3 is CASSPLGQEDYTF. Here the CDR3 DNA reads TGTGCCAGCTCACCATTGGGTCAGGAGGACTACACCTTC.

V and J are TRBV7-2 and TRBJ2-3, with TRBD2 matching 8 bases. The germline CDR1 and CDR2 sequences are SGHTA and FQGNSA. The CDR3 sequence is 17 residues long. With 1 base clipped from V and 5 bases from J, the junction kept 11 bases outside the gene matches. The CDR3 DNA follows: TGTGCCAGCAGCTTAGTGGGGAAAGCGGGAGCTATAGATACGCAGTATTTT. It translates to CASSLVGKAGAIDTQYF. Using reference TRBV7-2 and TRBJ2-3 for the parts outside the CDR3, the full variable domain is GAGVSQSPSNKVTEKGKDVELRCDPISGHTALYWYRQSLGQGLEFLIYFQGNSAPDKSGLPSDRFSAERTGGSVSTLTIQRTQQEDSAVYLCASSLVGKAGAIDTQYFGPGTRLTVL.